These 5 T cell receptor beta chains came from one sample sequenced in a study of T cell responses to AZD1222 COVID-19 vaccine. Measured with immunoSEQ multiplex PCR; TCRdb has only the in-frame clones, and not every one. The sample has 150,000 or so clones; roughly 90% are singletons. The sample consisted of peripheral blood, taken on day 0 of AZD1222 vaccination. The receptors come from an adult in good health.

This rearrangement joins TRBV4-3 to TRBJ2-1, with 12 nucleotides matching TRBD2. There are 15 residues in the CDR3. J lost 4 bases, V lost 4 bases, and 2 bases had no gene match. CDR1 and CDR2 (germline): LGHNA, YSLEER. The CDR3 DNA is TGCGCCAGCAGCCCCACTAGCGGGGGGTACAATGAGCAGTTCTTC. It specifies CASSPTSGGYNEQFF.

This chain uses TRBV7-9 with TRBJ2-5; 12 positions agree with TRBD2. The CDR3 has 19 amino acids. With V trimmed by 2 bases and J by 3 bases, 13 bases remained unmatched. CDR1 is SEHNR and CDR2 is FQNEAQ in the germline V gene (reference sequence). CDR3 sequence: CASSLPSGLAGGTEETQYF. The CDR3, as DNA: TGTGCCAGCAGCTTACCGTCCGGGCTAGCGGGGGGGACAGAAGAGACCCAGTACTTC.

This sequence joins TRBV9 and TRBJ2-7; possible D gene TRBD2, 5 bases. Germline V gene lookup returns CDR1 SGDLS and CDR2 YYNGEE. The V end was cut by 3 bases, the J end by 7 bases, with 14 bases between. The CDR3 runs to 13 residues. Here the CDR3 DNA reads TGTGCCAGCAGCGCGGAGGTTTTGTCAGAGCAGTACTTC. It codes for CASSAEVLSEQYF.

This sequence joins TRBV7-9 and TRBJ2-2, with 12 positions matching TRBD2. V was pared by 5 bases and J by 1 base, with 5 bases of the junction left unmatched. Per germline, CDR1 SEHNR and CDR2 FQNEAQ (reference sequence). The CDR3 runs 17 residues. CDR3 sequence: CASSPRLAGENTGELFF. As DNA, the CDR3 is TGTGCCAGCAGCCCCAGACTAGCGGGAGAGAACACCGGGGAGCTGTTTTTT. Filled out from reference TRBV7-9 and TRBJ2-2, the complete variable domain reads DTGVSQNPRHKITKRGQNVTFRCDPISEHNRLYWYRQTLGQGPEFLTYFQNEAQLEKSRLLSDRFSAERPKGSFSTLEIQRTEQGDSAMYLCASSPRLAGENTGELFFGEGSRLTVL.

The V gene is TRBV10-3, the J gene TRBJ1-6; 10 bases map to TRBD1. Germline loops: CDR1 ENHRY, CDR2 SYGVKD. This CDR3 has 13 residues. The J segment lost 7 bases and the V segment lost 6 bases, leaving 0 bases of the junction unmatched. CDR3 region: CAIRDRGNSPLHF. The CDR3 nucleotides read TGTGCCATCAGGGACAGGGGGAATTCACCCCTCCACTTT.